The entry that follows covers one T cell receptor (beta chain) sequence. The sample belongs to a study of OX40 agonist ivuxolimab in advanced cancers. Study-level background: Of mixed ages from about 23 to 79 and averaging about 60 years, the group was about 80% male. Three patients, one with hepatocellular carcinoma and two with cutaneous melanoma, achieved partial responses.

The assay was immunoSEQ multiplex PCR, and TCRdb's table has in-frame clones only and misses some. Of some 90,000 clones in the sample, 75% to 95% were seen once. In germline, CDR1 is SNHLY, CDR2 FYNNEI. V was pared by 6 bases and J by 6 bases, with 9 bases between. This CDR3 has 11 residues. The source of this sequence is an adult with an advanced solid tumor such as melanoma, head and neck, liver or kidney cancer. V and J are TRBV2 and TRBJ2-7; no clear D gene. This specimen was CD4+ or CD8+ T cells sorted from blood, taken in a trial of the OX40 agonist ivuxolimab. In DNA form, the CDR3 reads TGTGCCAGCAGCCTCCAGCTCGAGCAGTACTTC. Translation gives CASSLQLEQYF.